Described below is a single TCR beta chain sequence and its context. The specificity of this receptor is unknown. No clone much larger than this one lies a single base away; base qualities are absent. The record originates from a study of blood T cell repertoires in COVID-19 (dated by TCRdb to 2020 to 2022). Broadly, across the study: Samples from collaborators originated in the United States, Italy and Spain and spanned both the acute and convalescent phases of COVID-19. The samples were drawn from the first 160 participants of the ongoing ImmuneRACE study and from under 1,500 subjects provided by 6 global collaborators. The prospective study material was composed of cDNA or gDNA derived from T cells, B-cell-depleted T cells, or PBMCs. Sample metadata almost always included a de-identified subject ID, COVID-19 status, age in years and sex. Where available, HLA class I and class II types were obtained from metadata supplied by the sample provider rather than from assay-based typing. The repertoires were made available in a free public database intended to serve as a resource for research on the immune response to SARS-CoV-2. Deeply sampled blood TCRbeta repertoires from subjects exposed to, actively infected with, or recovered from COVID-19 were included in the dataset.

The immunoSEQ Assay, a bias-controlled multiplex PCR, was used to amplify TCRbeta CDR3 regions from genomic DNA. Under the source paper's analysis protocol: The number of nucleated cells in each sample was estimated by amplification of reference gene primers within the assay. To quantify the absolute abundance of each unique TCRbeta CDR3 rearrangement, sequence reads were collapsed and filtered. For each sample, productive Simpson clonality was calculated as the square root of Simpson's diversity index over productive rearrangements. TCRdb provides this immuneACCESS table in a form limited to in-frame rearrangements. Some clones are lacking; in checked studies, under half of them reflect an unresolved V gene, and why the rest are absent is not known. V and J calls and clone size come straight from that table; D and trimming were deduced from the DNA. In this sample the table shows about 300,000 clones, 85% to 90% of which occur a single time. Together, the top ten hold just under 6.5% of the sample.

In Seattle, one collaborating source enrolled patients while the infection was active and tracked those patients longitudinally over the course of disease. The collaborating institutions used their own protocols to collect whole blood in K2EDTA tubes. Collaborator samples were shipped for TCRbeta analysis as frozen whole blood, isolated PBMCs, or DNA extracted from either sample type. Summary of the overall study and its limitations: How much clinical and demographic metadata was included differed by source and by participant, and the metadata was provided uncurated.

Looking up the germline V gene (reference sequence) yields CDR1 LNHDA and CDR2 SQIVND. The CDR3 measures 13 amino acids from cysteine to phenylalanine. Solely the CDR3 DNA is kept, with 39 bases framed from the first base. V and J are truncated by 9 bases and 8 bases respectively, leaving an intervening sequence of 19 bases. Sequenced input: peripheral blood. This receptor was identified in a woman aged 50 to 65 with COVID-19, enrolled during active disease. The sequence links TRBV19 to TRBJ1-2; no D gene is confidently identified. The CDR3 in this case is CASHRAGSGGYTF. The sequence in DNA is TGTGCCAGCCACCGGGCGGGTTCTGGAGGCTACACCTTC. Where the CDR3 stops, the reference TRBV19 and TRBJ1-2 genes take over; the full variable domain is DGGITQSPKYLFRKEGQNVTLSCEQNLNHDAMYWYRQDPGQGLRLIYYSQIVNDFQKGDIAEGYSVSREKKESFPLTVTSAQKNPTAFYLCASHRAGSGGYTFGSGTRLTVV.